This entry is about one T cell receptor beta chain. The antigen is not known. Germline CDR1 is MDHEN and CDR2 is SYDVKM. V lost 4 bases and J 6 bases, leaving 12 bases between the germline ends. The CDR3 spans 13 residues. Libraries were prepared by immunoSEQ multiplex PCR; TCRdb keeps only in-frame clonotypes and omits some of them. The sample has over 110,000 clones; about 90% are singletons. This entry belongs to a study of T cell responses to AZD1222 COVID-19 vaccine. Study-wide results and limits: After the peak T cell response, and only then, were repertoires sampled. Spike-specific TCR depth and breadth grew after two AZD1222 doses. White British donors predominated, females outnumbered males, and clonal diversity was possibly underestimated. It was only a handful of AZD1222 recipients who were seropositive at baseline.

This clonotype was sampled from an adult who received the AZD1222 COVID-19 vaccine. Sequenced here: peripheral blood, sampled 28 days after the second AZD1222 dose. V usage is TRBV28 and J usage is TRBJ1-2; no firm D call. The chain's CDR3 is CASSSSVFDGYTF. DNA for the CDR3: TGTGCCAGCAGTTCATCAGTGTTTGATGGCTACACCTTC.